Reported below is one T cell receptor beta chain. Its cognate antigen is unknown. V lost 8 bases to trimming and J lost 4 bases, with 7 bases between them. This CDR3 comprises 10 residues. Looked up from germline, CDR1 is SQVTM and CDR2 is ANQGSEA. The source of the sample is a study of T cells after yellow fever vaccination. Across the study: Preparation of fractions with low cell numbers was performed using SMART-Seq v4 Ultra Low Input.

Findings of the study overall: Booster sampling recovered most clones from primary vaccination (approximately 96% CD4, around 88% CD8). The secondary response showed a weaker magnitude and a faster peak, day 5 versus 15.

Synthesis of TCR cDNA relied on 5'RACE template switching, which attached a universal primer site and UMIs. One entry per CDR3 protein results from TCRdb running MiXCR on the 5' RACE reads. The sample contains roughly 170,000 distinct CDR3 sequences, around 9% of which appear only once. The chain combines TRBV29-1 with TRBJ2-3; D is uncertain. The source is a man aged 18 to 29 who received the YFV17D yellow fever vaccine. The sequencing here drew on CD8+ T cells sorted from PBMCs, taken 45 days after the yellow fever booster vaccination. CDR3: CSIQADTQYF. CDR3 sequence (DNA): TGCAGCATTCAGGCAGATACGCAGTATTTT.